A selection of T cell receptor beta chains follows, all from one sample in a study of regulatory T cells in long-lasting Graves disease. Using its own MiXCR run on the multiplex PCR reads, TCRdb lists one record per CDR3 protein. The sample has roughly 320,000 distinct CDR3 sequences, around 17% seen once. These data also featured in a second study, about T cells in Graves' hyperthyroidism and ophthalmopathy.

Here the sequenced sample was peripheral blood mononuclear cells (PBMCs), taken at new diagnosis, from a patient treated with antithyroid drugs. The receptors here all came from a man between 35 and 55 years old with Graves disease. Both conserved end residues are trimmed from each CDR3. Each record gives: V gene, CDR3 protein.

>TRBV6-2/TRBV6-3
ASSCRDCTDTQY
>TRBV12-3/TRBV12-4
ASSFMGRATQY
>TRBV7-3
ASSPGPDRPNYGYT
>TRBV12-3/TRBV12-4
ASSLTGAPSKLF
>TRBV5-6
ASRLSGTSQETQY
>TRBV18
ASSFTGTENTEAF
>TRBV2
ASSRTSGAPDTQY
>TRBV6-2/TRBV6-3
ASRFTGTNRLEQY
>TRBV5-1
ASSLDTSNTEAF
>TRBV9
ASSVAGGQGYAGELF
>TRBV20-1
SARDQTGSLYEQY
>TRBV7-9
ASSSGNRPYEQY
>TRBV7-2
ASSRGLQETQY
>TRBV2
ASTQQGRGNEKLF
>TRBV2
ASSAGQDLVYT
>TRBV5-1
ASSSDRAYGEAF
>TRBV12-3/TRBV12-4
ASRSRGNRSGNTIY
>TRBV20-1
SASQSPGPSGSEAF
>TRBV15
ATSRGDRGRSGELF
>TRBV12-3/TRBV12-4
ASSLAGRPPYEQY
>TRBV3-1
ASSPRTALSQETQY
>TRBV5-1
ASSLGGTVQETQY
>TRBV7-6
ASSLFWQGEQF